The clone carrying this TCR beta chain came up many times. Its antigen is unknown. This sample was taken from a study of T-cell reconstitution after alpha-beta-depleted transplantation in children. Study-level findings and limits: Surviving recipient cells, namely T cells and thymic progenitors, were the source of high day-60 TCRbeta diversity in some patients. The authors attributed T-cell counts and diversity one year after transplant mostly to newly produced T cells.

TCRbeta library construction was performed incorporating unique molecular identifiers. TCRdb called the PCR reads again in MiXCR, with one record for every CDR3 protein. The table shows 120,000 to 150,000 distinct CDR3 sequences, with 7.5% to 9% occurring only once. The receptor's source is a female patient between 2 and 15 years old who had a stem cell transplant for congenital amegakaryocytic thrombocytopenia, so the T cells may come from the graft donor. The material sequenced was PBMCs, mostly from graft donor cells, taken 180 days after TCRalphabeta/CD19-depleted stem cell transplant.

The CDR3 here is CASSPQGGSYNEQFF. DNA for the CDR3: TGTGCCAGCAGCCCACAGGGTGGGTCCTACAATGAGCAGTTCTTC. This chain links TRBV7-9 with TRBJ2-1; a possible D gene is TRBD1 (6 bases). The germline V gene has CDR1 SEHNR and CDR2 FQNEAQ (reference sequence). Trimming shortened V by 5 bases and J by 1 base, and 12 bases separated the two germline ends. The CDR3 loop spans 15 amino acids.